A single sample is the source of the 18 T cell receptor beta chains below, sequenced in a study of control samples from healthy donors and cancer patients. Method: immunoSEQ multiplex PCR; TCRdb's copy keeps in-frame clones and lacks some. The sample yields more than 100,000 clones, under 95% seen once. The sample taken for sequencing was blood. The receptors were gathered from a man between 18 and 29 years old in good health.

This clone occurred a few times. The rearrangement uses TRBV12-3 or TRBV12-4 and TRBJ2-7; D not certain. V was shortened by 6 bases and J by 2 bases, with 8 bases between the two germline ends. This CDR3 has 12 residues. CDR3 bases: TGTGCCAGCAGCCCGCTTCCCTACGAGCAGTACTTC. Translation gives CASSPLPYEQYF.

V usage is TRBV25-1 and J usage is TRBJ1-1; 7 bases fit TRBD1. The length of the CDR3 is 15 residues. Germline lookup yields CDR1 MGHDK and CDR2 SYGVNS. V lost 6 bases, J lost 5 bases, and 12 bases stayed unmatched. As DNA, the CDR3 is TGTGCCAGCAGGCCCGCGACAGGGATAAGGACTGAAGCTTTCTTT. This encodes CASRPATGIRTEAFF.

The chain has TRBV12-3 or TRBV12-4 and TRBJ2-2, with D unresolved. The CDR3 spans 13 residues. V lost 3 bases to trimming and J lost 5 bases, with 7 bases between them. The CDR3 reads CASSLGGTGELFF. The CDR3 coding sequence is TGTGCCAGCAGTTTGGGCGGTACCGGGGAGCTGTTTTTT.

The chain uses TRBV5-1 and TRBJ1-1; TRBD1 matches 8 bases. CDR3 length: 16 residues. J gave up 4 bases and V 4 bases, and 12 bases lay outside the gene matches. CDR1 is SGHRS and CDR2 is YFSETQ in the germline V gene. The CDR3 sequence: CASSLRQGLIGTEAFF. For the CDR3, the DNA is TGCGCCAGCAGCCTTCGACAGGGGCTTATCGGCACTGAAGCTTTCTTT.

V is TRBV3-1 (or the pseudogene TRBV3-2) and J is TRBJ2-1, with unresolved D. The germline V gene has CDR1 LGHDT and CDR2 YNNKEL (reference sequence). Trimming took 1 base from V and 2 from J, leaving 9 bases between them. The CDR3 runs 15 residues. CDR3 sequence: CASSQGPDTYNEQFF. Written as DNA, the CDR3 is TGTGCCAGCAGCCAAGGACCAGACACCTACAATGAGCAGTTCTTC.

V is TRBV5-4 and J is TRBJ2-7, with D unclear. CDR1 and CDR2 (germline): SGHNT, YYREEE (reference sequence). The ends were cut back, 4 bases at V and 5 bases at J, with 7 bases in the middle. The CDR3 loop spans 11 amino acids. The CDR3 loop is CASSLPDEQYF. The CDR3 nucleotides read TGTGCCAGCAGCCTGCCCGACGAGCAGTACTTC.

Only one count was recorded for this clone. The rearrangement links TRBV2 to TRBJ2-3; unclear D gene. The V gene's germline CDR1 is SNHLY and CDR2 FYNNEI. The CDR3 consists of 11 residues. The germline V and J ends were trimmed by 8 bases and 3 bases, with 6 bases remaining between them. CDR3 in DNA: TGTGCCAGCCTCCTTACAGATACGCAGTATTTT. This gives the protein CASLLTDTQYF.

V is TRBV7-2 and J is TRBJ1-4; 8 positions agree with TRBD1. The germline gives CDR1 SGHTA, CDR2 FQGNSA. V gave up 3 bases and J gave up 2 bases; unmatched junction bases: 11. CDR3 length equals 18 residues. The chain's CDR3 is CASSFGFPTGVTNEKLFF. The CDR3, as DNA: TGTGCCAGCAGCTTTGGGTTTCCGACAGGGGTTACTAATGAAAAACTGTTTTTT. Filled out from reference TRBV7-2 and TRBJ1-4, the complete variable domain reads GAGVSQSPSNKVTEKGKDVELRCDPISGHTALYWYRQSLGQGLEFLIYFQGNSAPDKSGLPSDRFSAERTGGSVSTLTIQRTQQEDSAVYLCASSFGFPTGVTNEKLFFGSGTQLSVL.

The chain links TRBV29-1 to TRBJ1-1; a weak D match, TRBD1 (6 bases). The V end lost 6 bases, the J end lost 3 bases, and 11 bases lay between the germline ends. Germline lookup yields CDR1 SQVTM and CDR2 ANQGSEA. This CDR3 region has 12 residues. CDR3 bases: TGCAGCGTAAACAAGGGGGACACTGAAGCTTTCTTT. This codes for CSVNKGDTEAFF.

In this sample, this clone turned up once. The chain is built from TRBV5-5 and TRBJ1-5; D unresolved. V gave up 0 bases and J gave up 8 bases, with 9 bases separating them. This CDR3 region has 13 residues. Germline-derived CDR1 and CDR2 are SGHKS and YYEKEE (reference sequence). This CDR3 reads CASSLASAKPQHF. The CDR3 coding sequence is TGTGCCAGCAGCTTGGCGTCTGCTAAGCCCCAGCATTTT.

The rearrangement uses TRBV6-1 and TRBJ2-5; 7 bases are shared with TRBD2. The ends lost 3 bases at V and 5 bases at J; junction bases unmatched: 9. The CDR3 length is 15 residues. Germline lookup yields CDR1 MNHNS and CDR2 SASEGT. CDR3 loop: CASSEEAGKAETQYF. CDR3 nucleotides: TGTGCCAGCAGTGAGGAAGCGGGGAAAGCGGAGACCCAGTACTTC.

The V gene is TRBV7-2, the J gene TRBJ2-2; weak D call: TRBD2 (6 bases). V lost 5 bases to trimming and J lost 0 bases, with 13 bases between them. Germline lookup yields CDR1 SGHTA and CDR2 FQGNSA. The CDR3 totals 16 residues. The CDR3, as DNA: TGTGCCAGCAGCGTCTTTAGCGGATCGAACACCGGGGAGCTGTTTTTT. Its translation is CASSVFSGSNTGELFF.

The chain recombines TRBV6-1 with TRBJ1-2; 7 nucleotides agree with TRBD1. V shed 2 bases, J shed 3 bases, and the junction held 6 bases outside the gene matches. The CDR3 extends over 15 amino acids. Germline loops: CDR1 MNHNS, CDR2 SASEGT. The CDR3 sequence: CASSESDRADYGYTF. In DNA, the CDR3 is TGTGCCAGCAGTGAATCCGACAGGGCCGACTATGGCTACACCTTC.

V gene TRBV27 combines with J gene TRBJ1-5, with D uncertain. CDR1 MNHEY and CDR2 SMNVEV come from the germline V gene (reference sequence). The germline V and J ends were trimmed by 1 base and 3 bases, with 7 bases remaining between them. CDR3 length: 14 residues. The CDR3 region is CASSLYGNNQPQHF. The CDR3 nucleotides read TGTGCCAGCAGTTTATACGGCAACAATCAGCCCCAGCATTTT.

The V and J genes are TRBV5-1 and TRBJ2-7; D is perhaps TRBD1 or TRBD2 (7 bases each). The CDR3 contains 12 residues. The germline V gene has CDR1 SGHRS and CDR2 YFSETQ. Between the trimmed V and J ends, which lost 1 base and 12 bases, there was a span of 14 bases. CDR3 protein: CASSLTGEGMYF. The CDR3 nucleotides are TGCGCCAGCAGCTTGACAGGGGAGGGTATGTACTTC.

This rearrangement joins TRBV30 to TRBJ1-5; 8 bases match TRBD1. V trimming: 2 bases; J trimming: 5 bases; junction bases outside the gene matches: 8. The CDR3 is 15 residues long. Germline loops: CDR1 GTSNPN, CDR2 SVGIG (reference sequence). CDR3 sequence reads: CAWSPGTGVHQPQHF. As DNA, the CDR3 is TGTGCCTGGAGTCCCGGGACAGGTGTTCATCAGCCCCAGCATTTT.

This chain connects TRBV25-1 to TRBJ1-1; D ambiguous. CDR1 MGHDK and CDR2 SYGVNS come from the germline V gene. With 3 bases removed from V and 0 bases from J, the gap between germline ends came to 14 bases. The CDR3 is 16 amino acids. DNA of the CDR3: TGTGCCAGCAGTGAGTCCAGCGGGAGGATGAACACTGAAGCTTTCTTT. Translated: CASSESSGRMNTEAFF.

The rearrangement joins TRBV10-1 to TRBJ1-3; no clear D gene. Germline values: CDR1 WNHNN, CDR2 SYGVQD (reference sequence). The CDR3 is made up of 15 amino acids. V was trimmed by 4 bases and J by 0 bases, leaving 10 bases between them. Here the CDR3 DNA reads TGCGCCAGCAGTGGCCCGGGGAACTCTGGAAACACCATATATTTT. Translating gives CASSGPGNSGNTIYF.